The sequence of this TCR beta chain was determined in a study of regulatory dendritic cells for organ transplantation. Across the study: Day 6 dendritic cell cultures were stimulated with LPS.

Sorted subsets were CFSE-labeled and cultured four to six days with allogeneic dendritic cells. The CDR3 has 14 residues. The ends were cut back, 5 bases at V and 5 bases at J, with 15 bases in the middle. Germline V gives CDR1 SGHAT, CDR2 FQNNGV. Profiled with immunoSEQ multiplex PCR; TCRdb holds only in-frame clones, not every one. The sample carries around 19,000 clones, roughly 85% recorded once. About this clone itself: Its target is not known.

The chain links TRBV11-2 to TRBJ1-1; D is unresolved. The sample taken for sequencing was naive CD4+ T cells from blood cultured with regulatory dendritic cells. Sample subset: CD45RA+ naive T cells. The TCR originated in a human donor in good health. This CDR3 is CASSPGSVRTEAFF. The CDR3 nucleotides read TGTGCCAGCAGCCCTGGGAGTGTTCGGACTGAAGCTTTCTTT.